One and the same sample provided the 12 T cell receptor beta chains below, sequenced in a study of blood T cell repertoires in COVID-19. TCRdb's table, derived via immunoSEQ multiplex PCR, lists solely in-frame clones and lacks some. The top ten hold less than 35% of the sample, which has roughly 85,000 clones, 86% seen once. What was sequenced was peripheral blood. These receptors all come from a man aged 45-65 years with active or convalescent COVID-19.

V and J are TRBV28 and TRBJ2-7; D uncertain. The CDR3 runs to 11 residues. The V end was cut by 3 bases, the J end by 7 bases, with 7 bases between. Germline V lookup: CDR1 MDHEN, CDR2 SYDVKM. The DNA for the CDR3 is TGTGCCAGCAGTTTTCGGGTAGAGCAGTACTTC. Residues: CASSFRVEQYF.

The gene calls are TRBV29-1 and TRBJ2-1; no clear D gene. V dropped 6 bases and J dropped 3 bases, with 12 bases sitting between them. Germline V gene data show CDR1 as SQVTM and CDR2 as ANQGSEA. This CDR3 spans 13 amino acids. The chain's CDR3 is CSVSLALYNEQFF. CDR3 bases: TGCAGCGTCTCTTTAGCTCTCTACAATGAGCAGTTCTTC.

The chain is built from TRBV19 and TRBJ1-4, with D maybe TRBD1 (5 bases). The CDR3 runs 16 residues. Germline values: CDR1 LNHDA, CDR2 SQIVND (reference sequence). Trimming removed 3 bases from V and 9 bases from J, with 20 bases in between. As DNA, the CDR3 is TGTGCCAGTAGTATGGGGCATCAAGGACGAGAAAAAAAACTGTTTTTT. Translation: CASSMGHQGREKKLFF.

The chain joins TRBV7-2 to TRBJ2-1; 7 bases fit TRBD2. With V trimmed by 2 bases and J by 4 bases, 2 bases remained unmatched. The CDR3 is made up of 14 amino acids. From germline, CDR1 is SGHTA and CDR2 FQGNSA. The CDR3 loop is CASSLMREYNEQFF. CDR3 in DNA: TGTGCCAGCAGCTTAATGCGGGAGTACAATGAGCAGTTCTTC.

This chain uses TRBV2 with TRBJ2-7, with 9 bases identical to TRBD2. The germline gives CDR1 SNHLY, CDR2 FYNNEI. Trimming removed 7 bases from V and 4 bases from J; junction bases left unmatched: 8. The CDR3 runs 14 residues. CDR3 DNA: TGTGCCAGCAATGTGGCGGGAGGGCGGTACGAGCAGTACTTC. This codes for CASNVAGGRYEQYF.

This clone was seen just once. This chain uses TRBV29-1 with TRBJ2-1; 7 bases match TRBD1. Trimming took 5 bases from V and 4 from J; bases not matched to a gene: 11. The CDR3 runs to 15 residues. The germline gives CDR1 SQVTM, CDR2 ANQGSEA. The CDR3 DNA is TGCAGCGTTCCTCCCTCGGGACAGAAATACAATGAGCAGTTCTTC. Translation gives CSVPPSGQKYNEQFF.

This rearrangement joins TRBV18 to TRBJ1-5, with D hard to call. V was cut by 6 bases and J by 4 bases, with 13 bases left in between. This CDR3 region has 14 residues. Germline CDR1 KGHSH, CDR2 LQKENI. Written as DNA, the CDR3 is TGTGCCAGCTCTCTGGACCGGGGAAATCAGCCCCAGCATTTT. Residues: CASSLDRGNQPQHF.

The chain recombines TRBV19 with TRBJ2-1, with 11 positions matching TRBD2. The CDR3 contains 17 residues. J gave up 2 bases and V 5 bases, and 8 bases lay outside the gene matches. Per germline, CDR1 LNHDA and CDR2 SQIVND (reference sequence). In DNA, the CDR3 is TGTGCCAGTAGTTCTATAGCGGGAGGGAAAGCCTACAATGAGCAGTTCTTC. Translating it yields CASSSIAGGKAYNEQFF.

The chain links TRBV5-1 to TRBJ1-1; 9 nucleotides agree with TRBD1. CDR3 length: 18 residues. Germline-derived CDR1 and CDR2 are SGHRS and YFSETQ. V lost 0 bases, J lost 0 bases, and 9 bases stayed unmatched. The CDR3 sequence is CASSLAGGTGGMNTEAFF. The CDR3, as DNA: TGCGCCAGCAGCTTGGCCGGGGGAACAGGGGGCATGAACACTGAAGCTTTCTTT.

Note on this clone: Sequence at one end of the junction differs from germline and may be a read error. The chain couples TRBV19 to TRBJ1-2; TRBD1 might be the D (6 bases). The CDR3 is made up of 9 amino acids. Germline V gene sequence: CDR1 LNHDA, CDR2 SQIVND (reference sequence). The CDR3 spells CAATGVFPF. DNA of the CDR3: TGTGCCGCGACAGGAGTTTTCCCTTTC.

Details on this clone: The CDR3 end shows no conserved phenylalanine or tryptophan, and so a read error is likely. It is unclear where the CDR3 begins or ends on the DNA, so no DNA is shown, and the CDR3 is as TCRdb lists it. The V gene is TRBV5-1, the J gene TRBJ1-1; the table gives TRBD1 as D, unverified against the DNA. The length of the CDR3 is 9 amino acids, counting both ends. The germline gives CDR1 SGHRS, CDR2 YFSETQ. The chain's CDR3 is CASSLRDRG.

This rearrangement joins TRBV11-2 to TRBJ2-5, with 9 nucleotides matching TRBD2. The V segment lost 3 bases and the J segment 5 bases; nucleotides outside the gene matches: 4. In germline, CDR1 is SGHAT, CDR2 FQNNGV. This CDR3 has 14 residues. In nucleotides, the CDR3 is TGTGCCAGCAGCTTCGGCGGGAGGGGTGAGACCCAGTACTTC. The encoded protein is CASSFGGRGETQYF.